Here is one T cell receptor (beta chain) with its context. The data derive from a study of shared T cell receptors in the human thymus. Generated by immunoSEQ multiplex PCR, the TCRdb table keeps only in-frame clones and is missing some. The data contain over 650,000 clones, approximately 89% of them singletons. The germline CDR1 and CDR2 sequences are SGHNT and YYREEE (reference sequence). This CDR3 comprises 13 residues. V shed 4 bases and J shed 5 bases, with 9 bases lying between them. The same data also contributed to another study, on human thymus T cells. That investigation notes: Thymic material originated from resections removed in the course of corrective heart surgery. Use of V and J genes seemed skewed within the thymic and blood repertoires.

Sequencing used thymocytes. The TCR was taken from a boy under two years old with a congenital heart defect. The chain couples TRBV5-4 to TRBJ1-4; no definite D call. CDR3 region: CASSRSENEKLFF. Written as DNA, the CDR3 is TGTGCCAGCAGCCGTAGTGAGAATGAAAAACTGTTTTTT.